This T cell receptor beta chain appears in the sequencing data of a study of PD-1 blockade in classical Hodgkin lymphoma. General study points: Diversity in CD4+ TCRs, unlike that measured in CD8+ TCRs, had risen significantly by C4D1. Undefined causes, possibly disease activity or prior therapy, underlie the repertoire differences. Those patients who began receiving nivolumab less than 1 year after ASCT had lower diversity, and they were excluded.

Repertoires were generated with immunoSEQ multiplex PCR, while TCRdb's copy carries only in-frame clones and drops some. This sample has around 66,000 clones; 85% to 90% occur once, and the top ten carry over 12%. Autologous stem cell transplantation was followed by relapse in every patient, and brentuximab vedotin exposure varied. This clone was observed a few times. The antigen remains unidentified. Germline lookup yields CDR1 LNHDA and CDR2 SQIVND (reference sequence). V dropped 5 bases and J dropped 9; count of bases not matched to a gene: 9. The CDR3 spans 15 residues. The TCR was taken from a human donor with classical Hodgkin lymphoma. The chain employs TRBV19 and TRBJ2-1, with 11 nucleotides matching TRBD1. The sequences come from peripheral blood mononuclear cells (PBMCs), collected at baseline. The CDR3 sequence is CASSFGTGGVVEQFF. CDR3 bases: TGTGCCAGTAGTTTCGGGACAGGGGGAGTGGTTGAGCAGTTCTTC.